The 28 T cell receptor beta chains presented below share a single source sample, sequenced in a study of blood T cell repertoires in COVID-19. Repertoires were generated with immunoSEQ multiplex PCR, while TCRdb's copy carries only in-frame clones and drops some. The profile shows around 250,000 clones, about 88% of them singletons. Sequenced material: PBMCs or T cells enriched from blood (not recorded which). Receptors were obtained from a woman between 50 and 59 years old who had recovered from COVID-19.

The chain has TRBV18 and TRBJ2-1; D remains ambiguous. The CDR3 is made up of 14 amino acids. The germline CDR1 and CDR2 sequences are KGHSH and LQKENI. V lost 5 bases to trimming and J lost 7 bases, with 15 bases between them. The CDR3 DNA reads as TGTGCCAGCTCATTGGAGTCGTTTGTGAATGAGCAGTTCTTC. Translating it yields CASSLESFVNEQFF.

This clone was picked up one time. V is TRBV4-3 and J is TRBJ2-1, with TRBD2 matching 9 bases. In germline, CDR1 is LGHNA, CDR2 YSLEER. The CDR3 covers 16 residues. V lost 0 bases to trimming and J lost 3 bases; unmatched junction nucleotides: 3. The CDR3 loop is CASSQEGSGGYNEQFF. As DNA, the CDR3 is TGCGCCAGCAGCCAAGAAGGTAGCGGGGGCTACAATGAGCAGTTCTTC.

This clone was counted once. The CDR3: CSAGGYEQYF. CDR3 nucleotides: TGCAGTGCCGGAGGCTACGAGCAGTACTTC. The V and J genes are TRBV20-1 and TRBJ2-7; perhaps TRBD2 as D (5 bases). CDR1 is DFQATT and CDR2 is SNEGSKA in the germline V gene (reference sequence). V dropped 6 bases and J dropped 3 bases, with 6 bases sitting between them. CDR3 length: 10 residues.

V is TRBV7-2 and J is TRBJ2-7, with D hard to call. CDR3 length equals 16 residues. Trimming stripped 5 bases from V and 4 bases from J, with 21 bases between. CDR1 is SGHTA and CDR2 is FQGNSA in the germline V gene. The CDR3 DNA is TGTGCCAGCAGCCCTCTCTGGTCGATGAGTGGTTACGAGCAGTACTTC. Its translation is CASSPLWSMSGYEQYF.

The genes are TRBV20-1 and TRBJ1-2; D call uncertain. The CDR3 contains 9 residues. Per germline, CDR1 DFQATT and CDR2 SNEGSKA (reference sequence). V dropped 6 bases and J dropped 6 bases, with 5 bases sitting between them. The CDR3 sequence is CSARDGYTF. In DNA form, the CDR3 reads TGCAGTGCCCGGGATGGCTACACCTTC.

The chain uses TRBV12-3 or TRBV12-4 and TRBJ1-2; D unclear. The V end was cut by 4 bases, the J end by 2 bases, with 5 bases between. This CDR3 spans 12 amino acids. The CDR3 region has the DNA TGTGCCAGCAGTTACTCAAACTATGGCTACACCTTC. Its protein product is CASSYSNYGYTF.

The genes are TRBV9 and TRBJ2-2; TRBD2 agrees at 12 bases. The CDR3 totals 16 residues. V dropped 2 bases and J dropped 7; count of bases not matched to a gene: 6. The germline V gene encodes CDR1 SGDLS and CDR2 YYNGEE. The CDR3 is CASSVGTSGRDGELFF. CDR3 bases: TGTGCCAGCAGCGTCGGGACTAGCGGGCGGGACGGGGAGCTGTTTTTT.

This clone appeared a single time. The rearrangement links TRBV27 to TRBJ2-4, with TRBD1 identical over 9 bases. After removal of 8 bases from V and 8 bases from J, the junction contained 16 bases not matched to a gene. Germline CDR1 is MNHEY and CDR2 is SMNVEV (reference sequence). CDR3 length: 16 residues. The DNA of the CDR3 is TGTGCCAGCCCGCCGGGGACAGGGAAGATCCAAGACATTCAGTACTTC. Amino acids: CASPPGTGKIQDIQYF.

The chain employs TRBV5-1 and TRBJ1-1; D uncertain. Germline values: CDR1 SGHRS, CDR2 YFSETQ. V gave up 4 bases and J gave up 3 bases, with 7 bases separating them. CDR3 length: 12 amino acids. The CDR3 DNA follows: TGCGCCAGCAGCCCAGATGACACTGAAGCTTTCTTT. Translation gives CASSPDDTEAFF.

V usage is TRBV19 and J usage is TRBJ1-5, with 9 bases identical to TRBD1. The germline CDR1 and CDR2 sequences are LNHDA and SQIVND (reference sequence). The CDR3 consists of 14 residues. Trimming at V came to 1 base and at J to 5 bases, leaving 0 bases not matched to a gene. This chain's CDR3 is CASSIGDRDQPQHF. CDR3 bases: TGTGCCAGTAGTATAGGGGACAGGGATCAGCCCCAGCATTTT.

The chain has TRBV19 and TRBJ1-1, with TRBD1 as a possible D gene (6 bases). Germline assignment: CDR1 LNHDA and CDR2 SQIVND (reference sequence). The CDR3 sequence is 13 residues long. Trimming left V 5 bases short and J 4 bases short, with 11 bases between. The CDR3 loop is CASSEQGSTEAFF. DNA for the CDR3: TGTGCCAGTAGTGAACAGGGTAGCACTGAAGCTTTCTTT.

CDR3 sequence: CASSLSSGTEAFF. CDR3 sequence (DNA): TGCGCCAGCAGCTTGTCATCGGGCACTGAAGCTTTCTTT. The chain combines TRBV5-1 with TRBJ1-1; D is ambiguous. There are 13 residues in the CDR3. The germline CDR1 and CDR2 sequences are SGHRS and YFSETQ. The V and J ends lost 1 base and 4 bases respectively, with 8 bases between them. The whole variable domain, remainder taken from reference TRBV5-1 and TRBJ1-1, is KAGVTQTPRYLIKTRGQQVTLSCSPISGHRSVSWYQQTPGQGLQFLFEYFSETQRNKGNFPGRFSGRQFSNSRSEMNVSTLELGDSALYLCASSLSSGTEAFFGQGTRLTVV.

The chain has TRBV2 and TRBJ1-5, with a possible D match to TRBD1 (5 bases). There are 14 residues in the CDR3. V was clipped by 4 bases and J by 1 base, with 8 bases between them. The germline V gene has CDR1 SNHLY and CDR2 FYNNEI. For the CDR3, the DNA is TGTGCCAGCAGTGTCGGACAAAGCAATCAGCCCCAGCATTTT. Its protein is CASSVGQSNQPQHF.

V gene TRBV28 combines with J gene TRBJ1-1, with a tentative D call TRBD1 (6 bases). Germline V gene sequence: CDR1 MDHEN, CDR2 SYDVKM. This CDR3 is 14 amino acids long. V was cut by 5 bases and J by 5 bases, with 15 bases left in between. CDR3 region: CASSLRGGETEAFF. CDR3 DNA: TGTGCCAGCAGTCTTAGAGGGGGGGAGACTGAAGCTTTCTTT.

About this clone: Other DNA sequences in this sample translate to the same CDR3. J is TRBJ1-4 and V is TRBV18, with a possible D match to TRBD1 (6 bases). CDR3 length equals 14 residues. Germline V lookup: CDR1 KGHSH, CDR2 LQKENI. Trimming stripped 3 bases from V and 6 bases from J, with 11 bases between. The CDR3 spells CASSPGQGDEKLFF. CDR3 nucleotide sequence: TGTGCCAGCTCACCGGGACAAGGGGATGAAAAACTGTTTTTT.

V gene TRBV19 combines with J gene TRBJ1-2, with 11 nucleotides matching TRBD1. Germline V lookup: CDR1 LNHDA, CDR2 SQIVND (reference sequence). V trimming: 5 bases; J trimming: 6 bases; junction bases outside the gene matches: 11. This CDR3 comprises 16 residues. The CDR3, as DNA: TGTGCCAGTAGTTCCCCCGGGACAGGGGGAGTAGATGGCTACACCTTC. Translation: CASSSPGTGGVDGYTF.

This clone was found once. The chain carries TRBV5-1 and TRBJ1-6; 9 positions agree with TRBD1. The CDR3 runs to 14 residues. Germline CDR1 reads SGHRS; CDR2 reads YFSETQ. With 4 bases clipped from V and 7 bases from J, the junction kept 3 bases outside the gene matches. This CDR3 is CASSAGQGNSPLHF. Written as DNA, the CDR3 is TGCGCCAGCAGCGCGGGACAGGGAAATTCACCCCTCCACTTT.

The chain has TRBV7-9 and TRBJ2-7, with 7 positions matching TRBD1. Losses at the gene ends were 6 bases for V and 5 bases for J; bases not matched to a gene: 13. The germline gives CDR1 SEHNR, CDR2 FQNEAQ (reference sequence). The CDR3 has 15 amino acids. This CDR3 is CASSFRTGPNDEQYF. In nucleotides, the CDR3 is TGTGCCAGCAGTTTCAGGACAGGCCCTAACGACGAGCAGTACTTC.

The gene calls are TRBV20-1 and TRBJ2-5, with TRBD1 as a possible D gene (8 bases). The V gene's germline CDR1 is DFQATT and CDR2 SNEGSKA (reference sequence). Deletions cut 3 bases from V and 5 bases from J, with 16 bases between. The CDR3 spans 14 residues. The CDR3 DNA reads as TGCAGTGCTAGTCTGCAACAGGGGGGGGAGACCCAGTACTTC. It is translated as CSASLQQGGETQYF.

This CDR3 is CASSWPLAGASNEQFF. CDR3 bases: TGCGCCAGCAGCTGGCCCCTGGCGGGAGCGTCCAATGAGCAGTTCTTC. The V call is TRBV5-1, the J call TRBJ2-1, with 7 bases lining up with TRBD2. CDR1 SGHRS and CDR2 YFSETQ come from the germline V gene. V lost 3 bases and J lost 6; bases outside the gene matches: 12. The CDR3 length is 16 residues.

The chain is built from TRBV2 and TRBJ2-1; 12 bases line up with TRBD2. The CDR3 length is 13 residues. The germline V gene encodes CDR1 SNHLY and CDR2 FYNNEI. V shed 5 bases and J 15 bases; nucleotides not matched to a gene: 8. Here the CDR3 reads CASSPASGRVLFF. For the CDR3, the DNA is TGTGCCAGCAGTCCGGCTAGCGGGAGGGTTTTGTTCTTC. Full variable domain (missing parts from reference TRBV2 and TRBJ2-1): EPEVTQTPSHQVTQMGQEVILRCVPISNHLYFYWYRQILGQKVEFLVSFYNNEISEKSEIFDDQFSVERPDGSNFTLKIRSTKLEDSAMYFCASSPASGRVLFFGPGTRLTVL.

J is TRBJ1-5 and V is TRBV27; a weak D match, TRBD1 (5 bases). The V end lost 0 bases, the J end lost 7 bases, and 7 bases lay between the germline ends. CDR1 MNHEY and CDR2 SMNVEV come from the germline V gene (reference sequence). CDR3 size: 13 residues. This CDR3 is CASSLSAGQPQHF. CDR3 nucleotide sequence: TGTGCCAGCAGTTTATCGGCAGGGCAGCCCCAGCATTTT.

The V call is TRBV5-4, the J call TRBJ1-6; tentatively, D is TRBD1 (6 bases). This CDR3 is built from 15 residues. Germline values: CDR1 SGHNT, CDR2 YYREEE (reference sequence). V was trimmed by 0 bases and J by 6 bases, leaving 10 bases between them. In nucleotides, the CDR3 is TGTGCCAGCAGCTTGGTAGGACAGATTAATTCACCCCTCCACTTT. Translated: CASSLVGQINSPLHF.

The CDR3 region has the DNA TGTGCCAGCAGCCCCCTTGCGGGATCGGGCACAGATACGCAGTATTTT. Amino acid sequence: CASSPLAGSGTDTQYF. The gene calls are TRBV7-8 and TRBJ2-3, with D maybe TRBD2 (6 bases). V was trimmed by 5 bases and J by 1 base, leaving 16 bases between them. Looked up from germline, CDR1 is SGHVS and CDR2 is FQNEAQ. The CDR3 contains 16 residues.

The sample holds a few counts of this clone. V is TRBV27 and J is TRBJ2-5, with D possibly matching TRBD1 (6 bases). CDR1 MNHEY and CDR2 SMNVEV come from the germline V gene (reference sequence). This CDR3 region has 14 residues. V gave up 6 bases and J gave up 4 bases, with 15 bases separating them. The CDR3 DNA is TGTGCCAGCAGCCAAATGAGAGGGGGAGAGACCCAGTACTTC. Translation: CASSQMRGGETQYF.

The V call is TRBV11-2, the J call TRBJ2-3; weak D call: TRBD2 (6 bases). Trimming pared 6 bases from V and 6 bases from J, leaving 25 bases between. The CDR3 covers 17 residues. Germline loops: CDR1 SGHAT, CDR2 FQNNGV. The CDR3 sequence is CASRRGVRGASFDTQYF. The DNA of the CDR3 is TGTGCCAGCAGGCGGGGAGTGAGGGGCGCCAGTTTCGATACGCAGTATTTT. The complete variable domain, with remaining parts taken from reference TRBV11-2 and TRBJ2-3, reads EAGVAQSPRYKIIEKRQSVAFWCNPISGHATLYWYQQILGQGPKLLIQFQNNGVVDDSQLPKDRFSAERLKGVDSTLKIQPAKLEDSAVYLCASRRGVRGASFDTQYFGPGTRLTVL.

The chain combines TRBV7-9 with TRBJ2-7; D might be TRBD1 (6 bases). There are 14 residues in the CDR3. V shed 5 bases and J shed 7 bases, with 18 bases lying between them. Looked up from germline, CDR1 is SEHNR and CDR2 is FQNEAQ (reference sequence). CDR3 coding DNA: TGTGCCAGCAGCCCACAAGGGGGAGTCGGTGAGCAGTACTTC. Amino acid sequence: CASSPQGGVGEQYF.

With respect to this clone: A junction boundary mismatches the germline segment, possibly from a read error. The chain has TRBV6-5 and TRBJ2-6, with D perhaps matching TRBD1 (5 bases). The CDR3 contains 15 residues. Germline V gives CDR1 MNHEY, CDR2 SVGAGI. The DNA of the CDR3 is TGTGCCAGCAGTTACGCAAGCTCTGGGGCCAACGTTCTGACTTTC. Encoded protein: CASSYASSGANVLTF.